This T cell receptor (beta chain) was captured by sequencing in a study of T cell responses to AZD1222 COVID-19 vaccine. The repertoire was sequenced with immunoSEQ multiplex PCR; TCRdb's copy has only in-frame clones and lacks some. The sample carries roughly 150,000 clones, 88% recorded once. CDR3 length: 11 amino acids. Germline values: CDR1 MDHEN, CDR2 SYDVKM. V dropped 6 bases and J dropped 10 bases, with 12 bases sitting between them. This clone has a single count. The sample here was peripheral blood, taken on day 0 of AZD1222 vaccination. This sequence was found in an adult in good health. V usage is TRBV28 and J usage is TRBJ1-1, with no clear D. CDR3 DNA sequence: TGTGCCAGCAGCGCCCTCCCCGGAGCTTTCTTT. The encoded protein is CASSALPGAFF.